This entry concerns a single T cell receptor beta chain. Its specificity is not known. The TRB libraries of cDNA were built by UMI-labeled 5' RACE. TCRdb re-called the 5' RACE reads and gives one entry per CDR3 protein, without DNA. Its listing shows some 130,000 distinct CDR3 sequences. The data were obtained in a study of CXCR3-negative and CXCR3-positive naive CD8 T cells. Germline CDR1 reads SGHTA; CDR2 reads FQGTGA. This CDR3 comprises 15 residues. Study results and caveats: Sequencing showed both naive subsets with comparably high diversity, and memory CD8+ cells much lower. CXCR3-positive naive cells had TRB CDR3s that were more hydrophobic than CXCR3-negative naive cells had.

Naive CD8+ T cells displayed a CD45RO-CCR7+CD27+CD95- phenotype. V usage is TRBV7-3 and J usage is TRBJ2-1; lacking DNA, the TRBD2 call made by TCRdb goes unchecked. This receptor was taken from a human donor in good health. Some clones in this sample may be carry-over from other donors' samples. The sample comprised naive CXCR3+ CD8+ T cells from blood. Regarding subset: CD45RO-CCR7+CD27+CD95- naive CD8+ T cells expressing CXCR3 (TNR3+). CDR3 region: CASSLLGGGANEQFF.